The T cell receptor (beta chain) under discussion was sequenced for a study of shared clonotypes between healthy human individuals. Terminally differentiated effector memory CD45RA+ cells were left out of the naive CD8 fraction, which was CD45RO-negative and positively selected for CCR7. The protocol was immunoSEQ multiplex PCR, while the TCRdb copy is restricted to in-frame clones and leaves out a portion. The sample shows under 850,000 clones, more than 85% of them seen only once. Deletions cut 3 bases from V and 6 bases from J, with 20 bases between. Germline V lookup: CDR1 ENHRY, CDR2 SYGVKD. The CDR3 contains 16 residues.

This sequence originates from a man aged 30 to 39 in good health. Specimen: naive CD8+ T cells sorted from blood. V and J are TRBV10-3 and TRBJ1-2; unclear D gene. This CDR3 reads CAISDLGGAAPNGYTF. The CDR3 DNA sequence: TGTGCCATCAGTGATTTGGGCGGTGCGGCCCCAAATGGCTACACCTTC.